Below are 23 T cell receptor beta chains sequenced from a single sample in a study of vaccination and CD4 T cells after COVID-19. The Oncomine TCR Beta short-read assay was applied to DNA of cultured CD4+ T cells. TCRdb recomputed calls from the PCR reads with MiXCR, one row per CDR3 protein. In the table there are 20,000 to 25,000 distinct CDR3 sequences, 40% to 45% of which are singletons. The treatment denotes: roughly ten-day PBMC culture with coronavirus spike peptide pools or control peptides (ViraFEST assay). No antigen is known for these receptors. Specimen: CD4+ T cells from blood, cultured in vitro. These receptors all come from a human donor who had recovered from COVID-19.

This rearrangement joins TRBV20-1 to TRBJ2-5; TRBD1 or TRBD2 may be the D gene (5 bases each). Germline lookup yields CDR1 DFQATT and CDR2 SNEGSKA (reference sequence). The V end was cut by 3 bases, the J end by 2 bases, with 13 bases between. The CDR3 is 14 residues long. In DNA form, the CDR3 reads TGCAGTGCTAGCAGGGAGTCTCGGCAAGAGACCCAGTACTTC. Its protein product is CSASRESRQETQYF.

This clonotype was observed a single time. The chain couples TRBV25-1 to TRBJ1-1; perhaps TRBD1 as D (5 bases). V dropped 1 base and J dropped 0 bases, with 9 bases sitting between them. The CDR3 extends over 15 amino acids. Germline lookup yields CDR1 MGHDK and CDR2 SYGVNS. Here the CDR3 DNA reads TGTGCCAGCAGTGAATTAGGCAGGGTGAACACTGAAGCTTTCTTT. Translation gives CASSELGRVNTEAFF.

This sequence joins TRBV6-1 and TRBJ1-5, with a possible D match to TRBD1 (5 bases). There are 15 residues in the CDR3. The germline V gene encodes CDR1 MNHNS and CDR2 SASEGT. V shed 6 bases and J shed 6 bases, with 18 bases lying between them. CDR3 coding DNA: TGTGCCAGCAGAGGGGACGGAGGGTCCCCTCAGCCCCAGCATTTT. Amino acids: CASRGDGGSPQPQHF.

The CDR3: CASSLVVGQPGYGYTF. CDR3 bases: TGCGCCAGCAGCTTGGTAGTTGGACAGCCCGGCTATGGCTACACCTTC. This chain connects TRBV5-1 to TRBJ1-2; a weak D match, TRBD1 (6 bases). Per germline, CDR1 SGHRS and CDR2 YFSETQ. The CDR3 is 16 amino acids. Trimming left V 0 bases short and J 4 bases short, with 16 bases between.

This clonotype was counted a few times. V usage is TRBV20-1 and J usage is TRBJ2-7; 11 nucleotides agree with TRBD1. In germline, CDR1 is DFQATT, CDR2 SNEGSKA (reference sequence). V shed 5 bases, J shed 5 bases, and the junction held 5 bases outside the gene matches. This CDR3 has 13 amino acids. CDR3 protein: CSARTGGFDEQYF. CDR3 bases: TGCAGTGCTCGGACAGGGGGCTTCGACGAGCAGTACTTC.

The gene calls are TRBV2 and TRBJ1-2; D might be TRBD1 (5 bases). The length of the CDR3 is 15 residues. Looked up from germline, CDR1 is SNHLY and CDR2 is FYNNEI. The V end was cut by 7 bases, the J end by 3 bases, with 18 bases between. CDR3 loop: CASIDGAGTHYGYTF. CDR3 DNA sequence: TGTGCCAGCATCGACGGGGCAGGGACGCACTATGGCTACACCTTC.

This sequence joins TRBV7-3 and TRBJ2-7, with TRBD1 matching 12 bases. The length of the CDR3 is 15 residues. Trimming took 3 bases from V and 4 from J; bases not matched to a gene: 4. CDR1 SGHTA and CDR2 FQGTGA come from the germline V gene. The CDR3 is CASSLGTGGMYEQYF. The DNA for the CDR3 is TGTGCCAGCAGCTTGGGGACAGGGGGCATGTACGAGCAGTACTTC.

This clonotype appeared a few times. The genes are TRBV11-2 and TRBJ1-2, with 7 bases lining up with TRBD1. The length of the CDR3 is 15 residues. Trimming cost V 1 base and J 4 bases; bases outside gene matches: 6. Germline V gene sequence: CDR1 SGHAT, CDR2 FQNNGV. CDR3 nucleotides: TGTGCCAGCAGCTTAGCTGCAGGGGGTTCCTATGGCTACACCTTC. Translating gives CASSLAAGGSYGYTF.

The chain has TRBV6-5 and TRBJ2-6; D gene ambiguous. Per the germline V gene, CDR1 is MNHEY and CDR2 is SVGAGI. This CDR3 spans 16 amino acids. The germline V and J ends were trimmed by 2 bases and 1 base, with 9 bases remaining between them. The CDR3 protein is CASSYRRSSGANVLTF. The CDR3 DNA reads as TGTGCCAGCAGTTACCGGCGGTCGTCTGGGGCCAACGTCCTGACTTTC.

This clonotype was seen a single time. DNA of the CDR3: TGTGCCAGCAGCCCCGTTGGCTGGGCAGATACGCAGTATTTT. Its protein product is CASSPVGWADTQYF. The chain is built from TRBV7-8 and TRBJ2-3; D gene unclear. Germline loops: CDR1 SGHVS, CDR2 FQNEAQ. The CDR3 loop spans 14 amino acids. Deletions cut 5 bases from V and 4 bases from J, with 13 bases between. Variable domain in full (rest from reference TRBV7-8 and TRBJ2-3): GAGVSQSPRYKVAKRGQDVALRCDPISGHVSLFWYQQALGQGPEFLTYFQNEAQLDKSGLPSDRFFAERPEGSVSTLKIQRTQQEDSAVYLCASSPVGWADTQYFGPGTRLTVL.

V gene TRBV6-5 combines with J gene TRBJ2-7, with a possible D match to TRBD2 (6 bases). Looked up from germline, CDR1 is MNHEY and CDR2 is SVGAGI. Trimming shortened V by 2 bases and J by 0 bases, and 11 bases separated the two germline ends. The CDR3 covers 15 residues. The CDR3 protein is CASSYRGVSSYEQYF. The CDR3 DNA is TGTGCCAGCAGTTACCGCGGGGTGAGCTCCTACGAGCAGTACTTC.

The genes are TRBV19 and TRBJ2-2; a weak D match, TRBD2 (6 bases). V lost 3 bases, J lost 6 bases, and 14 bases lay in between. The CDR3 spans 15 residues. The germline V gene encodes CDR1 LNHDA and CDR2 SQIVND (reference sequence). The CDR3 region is CASSISSVGPGELFF. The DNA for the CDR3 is TGTGCCAGTAGTATCTCTAGCGTAGGACCCGGGGAGCTGTTTTTT.

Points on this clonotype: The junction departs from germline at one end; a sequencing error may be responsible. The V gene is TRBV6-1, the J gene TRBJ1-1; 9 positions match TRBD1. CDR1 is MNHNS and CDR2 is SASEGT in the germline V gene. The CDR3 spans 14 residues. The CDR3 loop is CASREGRQGAEAFF. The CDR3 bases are TGTGCCAGCAGGGAAGGCCGACAGGGGGCTGAAGCTTTCTTT.

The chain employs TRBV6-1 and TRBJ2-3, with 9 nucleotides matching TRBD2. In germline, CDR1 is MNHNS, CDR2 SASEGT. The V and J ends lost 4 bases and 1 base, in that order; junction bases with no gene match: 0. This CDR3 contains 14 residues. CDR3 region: CASSASGGTDTQYF. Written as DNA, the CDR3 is TGTGCCAGCAGTGCTAGCGGGGGCACAGATACGCAGTATTTT.

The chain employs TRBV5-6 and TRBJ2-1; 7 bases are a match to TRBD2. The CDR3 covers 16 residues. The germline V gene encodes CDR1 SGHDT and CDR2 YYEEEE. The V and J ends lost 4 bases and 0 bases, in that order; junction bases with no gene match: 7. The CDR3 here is CASSPRGGSSYNEQFF. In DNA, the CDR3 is TGTGCCAGCAGCCCCCGGGGCGGGAGCTCCTACAATGAGCAGTTCTTC.

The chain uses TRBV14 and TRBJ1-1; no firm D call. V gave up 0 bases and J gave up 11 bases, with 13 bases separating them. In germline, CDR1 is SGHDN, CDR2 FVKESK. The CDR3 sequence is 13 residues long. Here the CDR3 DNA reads TGTGCCAGCAGCCAAGATTTAACAGCTAGCGCTTTCTTT. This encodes CASSQDLTASAFF.

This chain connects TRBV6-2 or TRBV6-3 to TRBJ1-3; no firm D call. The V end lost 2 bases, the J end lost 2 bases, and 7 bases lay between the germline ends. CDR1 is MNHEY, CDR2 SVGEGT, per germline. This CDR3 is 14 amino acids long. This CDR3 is CASSYEETGNTIYF. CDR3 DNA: TGTGCCAGCAGTTACGAGGAGACTGGAAACACCATATATTTT.

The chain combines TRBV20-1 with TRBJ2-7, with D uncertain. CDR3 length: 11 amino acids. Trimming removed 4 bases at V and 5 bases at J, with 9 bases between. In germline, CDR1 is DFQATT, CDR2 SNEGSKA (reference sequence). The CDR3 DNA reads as TGCAGTGCTACCCACCCGGACGAGCAGTACTTC. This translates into CSATHPDEQYF.

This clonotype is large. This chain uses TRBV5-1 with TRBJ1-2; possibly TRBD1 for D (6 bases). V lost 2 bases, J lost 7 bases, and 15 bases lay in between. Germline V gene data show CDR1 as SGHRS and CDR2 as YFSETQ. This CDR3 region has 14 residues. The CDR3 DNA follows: TGCGCCAGCAGCTTCGTAGGGGGTTTGGGTGGCTACACCTTC. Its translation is CASSFVGGLGGYTF.

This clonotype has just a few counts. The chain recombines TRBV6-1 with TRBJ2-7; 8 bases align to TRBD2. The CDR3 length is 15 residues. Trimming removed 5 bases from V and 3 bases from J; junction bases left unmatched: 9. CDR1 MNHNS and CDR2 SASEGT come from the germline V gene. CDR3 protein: CASSKQIAGNYEQYF. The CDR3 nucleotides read TGTGCCAGCAGTAAACAAATAGCGGGGAACTACGAGCAGTACTTC.

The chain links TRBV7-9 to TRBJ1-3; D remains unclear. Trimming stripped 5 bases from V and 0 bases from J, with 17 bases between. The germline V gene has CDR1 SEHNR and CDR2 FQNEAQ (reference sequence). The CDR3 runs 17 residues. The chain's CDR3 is CASSLPLAAASGNTIYF. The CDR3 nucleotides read TGTGCCAGCAGCCTTCCCCTGGCGGCGGCCTCTGGAAACACCATATATTTT.

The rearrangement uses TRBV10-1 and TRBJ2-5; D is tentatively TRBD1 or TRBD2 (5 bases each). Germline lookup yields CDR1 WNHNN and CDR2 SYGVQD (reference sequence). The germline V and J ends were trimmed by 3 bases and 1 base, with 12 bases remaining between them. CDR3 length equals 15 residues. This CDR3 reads CASSDGAASQETQYF. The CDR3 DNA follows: TGCGCCAGCAGTGACGGGGCGGCGTCCCAAGAGACCCAGTACTTC.

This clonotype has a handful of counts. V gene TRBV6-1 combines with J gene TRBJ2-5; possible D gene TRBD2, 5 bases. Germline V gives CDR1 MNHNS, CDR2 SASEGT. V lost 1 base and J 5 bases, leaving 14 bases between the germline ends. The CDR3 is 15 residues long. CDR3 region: CASSEVHRGYETQYF. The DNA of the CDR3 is TGTGCCAGCAGTGAAGTCCACCGGGGTTATGAGACCCAGTACTTC.